The 27 T cell receptor beta chains below were found in one sample sequenced in a study of response to subunit inactivated influenza vaccine. TCRdb processed the RT-PCR reads anew with MiXCR; each CDR3 protein has one entry. The sample consists of roughly 700,000 distinct CDR3 sequences, approximately 15% of them appearing once. The sequenced sample was PBMCs from blood, obtained 14 to 15 days before vaccination. The receptors originated from a man over 45 who received an inactivated influenza vaccine.

This clonotype was seen a few times. This chain joins TRBV6-2 or TRBV6-3 and TRBJ2-7; 13 bases match TRBD2. The CDR3 runs to 17 residues. The V and J ends lost 2 bases and 3 bases, in that order; junction bases with no gene match: 7. Germline V gene data show CDR1 as MNHEY and CDR2 as SVGEGT. DNA for the CDR3: TGTGCCAGCAGTTACCCGACTAGCGGGAGGTCCTACTACGAGCAGTACTTC. It yields the protein CASSYPTSGRSYYEQYF.

This clonotype showed up just a few times. V is TRBV28 and J is TRBJ2-1; 10 positions agree with TRBD1. V gave up 6 bases and J gave up 6 bases; unmatched junction bases: 11. CDR1 is MDHEN and CDR2 is SYDVKM in the germline V gene. The CDR3 totals 16 residues. CDR3 coding DNA: TGTGCCAGCAGGCTTACGGGGACAGGGGTTTCCAATGAGCAGTTCTTC. Translation: CASRLTGTGVSNEQFF.

This clonotype was observed a few times. The V and J genes are TRBV11-2 and TRBJ2-5; 7 bases fit TRBD2. Germline V gene lookup returns CDR1 SGHAT and CDR2 FQNNGV. V was pared by 5 bases and J by 3 bases, with 6 bases of the junction left unmatched. This CDR3 has 14 amino acids. CDR3 protein: CASSLGGREETQYF. Written as DNA, the CDR3 is TGTGCCAGCAGCCTGGGGGGGAGGGAAGAGACCCAGTACTTC.

V and J are TRBV7-2 and TRBJ1-6; TRBD1 aligns across 8 bases. CDR1 is SGHTA and CDR2 is FQGNSA in the germline V gene. V dropped 5 bases and J dropped 10; count of bases not matched to a gene: 10. This CDR3 is built from 15 residues. Here the CDR3 DNA reads TGTGCCAGCAGCCCGGTTACAGGGGGTGGCTCACCCCTCCACTTT. Encoded protein: CASSPVTGGGSPLHF.

In its sample, this clonotype was seen a few times. The gene calls are TRBV11-2 and TRBJ2-1; 7 bases map to TRBD2. CDR1 SGHAT and CDR2 FQNNGV come from the germline V gene. There are 16 residues in the CDR3. Trimming at V came to 1 base and at J to 4 bases, leaving 7 bases not matched to a gene. The CDR3 region is CASSLAFLAEYNEQFF. The CDR3 nucleotides read TGTGCCAGCAGCTTAGCCTTCCTAGCGGAATACAATGAGCAGTTCTTC.

There are a few counts of this clonotype. The chain joins TRBV20-1 to TRBJ2-5, with unresolved D. With 3 bases removed from V and 4 bases from J, the gap between germline ends came to 9 bases. Germline V gives CDR1 DFQATT, CDR2 SNEGSKA (reference sequence). This CDR3 spans 12 amino acids. The CDR3 bases are TGCAGTGCTAGGATCTGGGCAGAGACCCAGTACTTC. This encodes CSARIWAETQYF.

The CDR3, as DNA: TGTGCCAGCAGTTGGTGGGAGGAGAACACTGAAGCTTTCTTT. Its protein is CASSWWEENTEAFF. The rearrangement uses TRBV6-2 or TRBV6-3 and TRBJ1-1; D is unresolved. Per the germline V gene, CDR1 is MNHEY and CDR2 is SVGEGT. The CDR3 is 14 amino acids. The V gene lost 4 bases and the J gene lost 1 base, with 10 bases spanning the gap.

The gene calls are TRBV6-2 or TRBV6-3 and TRBJ2-6; D might be TRBD2 (5 bases). Germline V gives CDR1 MNHEY, CDR2 SVGEGT. The V end was cut by 8 bases, the J end by 1 base, with 15 bases between. The CDR3 is made up of 16 amino acids. CDR3 nucleotides: TGTGCCAGCCAGCCAGGAGGCGTATCTGGGGCCAACGTCCTGACTTTC. Amino acids: CASQPGGVSGANVLTF.

This clonotype was picked up a small number of times. This chain connects TRBV12-3 or TRBV12-4 to TRBJ1-1; TRBD1 might be the D (5 bases). Trimming removed 3 bases from V and 4 bases from J, with 21 bases in between. There are 17 residues in the CDR3. Written as DNA, the CDR3 is TGTGCCAGCAGTTTCTTACGGTACCCTCCGGGACGCACTGAAGCTTTCTTT. Protein: CASSFLRYPPGRTEAFF.

A few counts support this clonotype. CDR3 sequence: CASSITTGGEHEQYF. DNA for the CDR3: TGTGCCAGCTCTATTACGACAGGGGGCGAACACGAGCAGTACTTC. V gene TRBV18 combines with J gene TRBJ2-7, with 10 nucleotides matching TRBD1. The CDR3 has 15 residues. Trimming removed 6 bases from V and 5 bases from J; junction bases left unmatched: 10. The germline V gene encodes CDR1 KGHSH and CDR2 LQKENI. Full variable domain (missing parts from reference TRBV18 and TRBJ2-7): NAGVMQNPRHLVRRRGQEARLRCSPMKGHSHVYWYRQLPEEGLKFMVYLQKENIIDESGMPKERFSAEFPKEGPSILRIQQVVRGDSAAYFCASSITTGGEHEQYFGPGTRLTVT.

The rearrangement uses TRBV4-2 and TRBJ2-3; D gene uncertain. CDR3 size: 19 residues. Trimming shortened V by 3 bases and J by 0 bases, and 22 bases separated the two germline ends. Germline assignment: CDR1 LGHNA and CDR2 YNFKEQ. The chain's CDR3 is CASSHLPVLGYESTDTQYF. The CDR3 region has the DNA TGTGCCAGCAGCCATCTTCCAGTCTTAGGTTATGAAAGCACAGATACGCAGTATTTT.

The chain is built from TRBV6-2 or TRBV6-3 and TRBJ1-1; D possibly corresponds to TRBD1 (6 bases). Germline CDR1 MNHEY, CDR2 SVGEGT. V was trimmed by 4 bases and J by 4 bases, leaving 16 bases between them. The CDR3 spans 15 residues. Written as DNA, the CDR3 is TGTGCCAGCAGTTTTACGGACAGAGAGAGCACTGAAGCTTTCTTT. Its protein product is CASSFTDRESTEAFF.

This clonotype was seen a few times. This rearrangement joins TRBV20-1 to TRBJ2-1; 9 positions agree with TRBD1. The V segment lost 5 bases and the J segment 8 bases; nucleotides outside the gene matches: 7. The CDR3 is 13 residues long. Germline V lookup: CDR1 DFQATT, CDR2 SNEGSKA (reference sequence). CDR3 protein: CSAAPGQGYEQFF. The CDR3 DNA reads TGCAGTGCTGCTCCGGGACAGGGTTATGAGCAGTTCTTC.

V is TRBV29-1 and J is TRBJ2-7; 11 nucleotides agree with TRBD2. CDR3 length: 15 amino acids. Germline-derived CDR1 and CDR2 are SQVTM and ANQGSEA. The V and J ends lost 7 bases and 0 bases, in that order; junction bases with no gene match: 8. CDR3 sequence: CSDWVLAGGSYEQYF. The DNA of the CDR3 is TGCAGCGACTGGGTCCTAGCGGGAGGCTCCTACGAGCAGTACTTC.

The V and J genes are TRBV20-1 and TRBJ1-1; a weak D match, TRBD1 (6 bases). This CDR3 is 18 amino acids long. Trimming left V 1 base short and J 0 bases short, with 21 bases between. Germline V gene sequence: CDR1 DFQATT, CDR2 SNEGSKA (reference sequence). The CDR3 DNA reads as TGCAGTGCTAGAGGCGTTGTGGGGGGCCAAAACATGAACACTGAAGCTTTCTTT. Translating gives CSARGVVGGQNMNTEAFF.

The chain joins TRBV25-1 to TRBJ2-6, with D unclear. CDR1 and CDR2 from the germline V gene are MGHDK and SYGVNS. There are 15 residues in the CDR3. V was shortened by 2 bases and J by 2 bases, with 7 bases between the two germline ends. The CDR3: CASSEGLAGANVLTF. In nucleotides, the CDR3 is TGTGCCAGCAGTGAAGGGCTAGCTGGGGCCAACGTCCTGACTTTC.

This clonotype was found many times. This chain links TRBV6-1 with TRBJ1-2, with 7 nucleotides matching TRBD1. This CDR3 spans 13 amino acids. With V trimmed by 6 bases and J by 4 bases, 5 bases remained unmatched. Germline assignment: CDR1 MNHNS and CDR2 SASEGT. The CDR3 loop is CASSQGGPYGYTF. In DNA, the CDR3 is TGTGCCAGCAGCCAGGGGGGTCCCTATGGCTACACCTTC.

V usage is TRBV20-1 and J usage is TRBJ1-3, with D hard to call. The germline V gene has CDR1 DFQATT and CDR2 SNEGSKA (reference sequence). V lost 3 bases, J lost 9 bases, and 3 bases lay in between. This CDR3 region has 9 residues. CDR3 loop: CSARGTIYF. DNA for the CDR3: TGCAGTGCTAGGGGCACCATATATTTT.

The V gene is TRBV7-8, the J gene TRBJ2-2; TRBD2 agrees at 10 bases. CDR1 and CDR2 from the germline V gene are SGHVS and FQNEAQ. Losses at the gene ends were 2 bases for V and 4 bases for J; bases not matched to a gene: 7. CDR3 length equals 17 residues. The CDR3 loop reads CASSLISSGGPTGELFF. DNA of the CDR3: TGTGCCAGCAGCTTAATCTCTAGCGGGGGACCCACCGGGGAGCTGTTTTTT.

The V call is TRBV2, the J call TRBJ2-1; D not resolved. Trimming took 5 bases from V and 6 from J, leaving 17 bases between them. Germline V lookup: CDR1 SNHLY, CDR2 FYNNEI. The CDR3 is 15 residues long. The CDR3 DNA follows: TGTGCCAGCAGTCCTCTCCCTTTTACTACCAATGAGCAGTTCTTC. Encoded protein: CASSPLPFTTNEQFF.

The chain uses TRBV7-2 and TRBJ2-1; TRBD2 might be the D (5 bases). The CDR3 is 16 residues long. Germline V gives CDR1 SGHTA, CDR2 FQGNSA. V gave up 1 base and J gave up 10 bases, with 20 bases separating them. CDR3 region: CASSLGGWGVGGEQFF. DNA for the CDR3: TGTGCCAGCAGCTTAGGGGGTTGGGGAGTAGGAGGCGAGCAGTTCTTC.

The chain employs TRBV7-8 and TRBJ2-2, with TRBD1 identical over 10 bases. V dropped 5 bases and J dropped 5; count of bases not matched to a gene: 8. The CDR3 runs to 16 residues. CDR1 and CDR2 from the germline V gene are SGHVS and FQNEAQ. The CDR3 here is CASSLMTGGGTGELFF. The CDR3, as DNA: TGTGCCAGCAGCCTAATGACAGGGGGCGGAACCGGGGAGCTGTTTTTT.

This clonotype was detected only a few times. V is TRBV12-3 or TRBV12-4 and J is TRBJ2-7; 11 bases match TRBD1. V was pared by 1 base and J by 6 bases, with 5 bases of the junction left unmatched. This CDR3 contains 15 residues. DNA of the CDR3: TGTGCCAGCAGTTTAGGGGACAGGGGGTTTGGCGAGCAGTACTTC. Protein: CASSLGDRGFGEQYF.

The sample holds a few counts of this clonotype. The chain employs TRBV9 and TRBJ2-2, with D perhaps matching TRBD2 (5 bases). The V end was cut by 0 bases, the J end by 7 bases, with 13 bases between. Germline-derived CDR1 and CDR2 are SGDLS and YYNGEE. The CDR3 has 15 amino acids. This chain's CDR3 is CASSVGVSEGGELFF. As DNA, the CDR3 is TGTGCCAGCAGCGTAGGGGTTAGCGAAGGCGGGGAGCTGTTTTTT.

The table lists this clonotype with many counts. A read error may produce the germline difference seen at one junction end. This sequence joins TRBV5-1 and TRBJ2-5; the D gene could be TRBD1 or TRBD2 (5 bases each). CDR1 is SGHRS and CDR2 is YFSETQ in the germline V gene. The CDR3 spans 13 residues. The CDR3 is CASSFPGRETQYF. DNA of the CDR3: TGTGCCAGCAGTTTCCCGGGACGCGAGACCCAGTACTTC. Drawing the rest from reference TRBV5-1 and TRBJ2-5, the complete variable domain is KAGVTQTPRYLIKTRGQQVTLSCSPISGHRSVSWYQQTPGQGLQFLFEYFSETQRNKGNFPGRFSGRQFSNSRSEMNVSTLELGDSALYLCASSFPGRETQYFGPGTRLLVL.

This clonotype was seen once. The rearrangement uses TRBV7-8 and TRBJ2-3; 13 bases align to TRBD2. CDR1 is SGHVS, CDR2 FQNEAQ, per germline. The CDR3 is 19 amino acids. V trimming: 3 bases; J trimming: 5 bases; junction bases outside the gene matches: 14. CDR3 coding DNA: TGTGCCAGCAGCTTTACTAGCGGGAGGGCGTTGAGTCTCAGAGATACGCAGTATTTT. This sequence encodes CASSFTSGRALSLRDTQYF.

Only a few counts were recorded for this clonotype. The chain couples TRBV4-3 to TRBJ1-1; D perhaps matches TRBD1 (5 bases). This CDR3 contains 17 residues. Germline CDR1 LGHNA, CDR2 YSLEER. Trimming took off 3 bases at V and 0 bases at J, with 17 bases between the two ends. The CDR3, as DNA: TGCGCCAGCAGCCATGGGTCGACAGTCCTCATGAACACTGAAGCTTTCTTT. Translated: CASSHGSTVLMNTEAFF.